This T cell receptor (beta chain) was identified in a study of OX40 agonist ivuxolimab in advanced cancers. About the study as a whole: Ivuxolimab was an agonistic, fully human IgG2 monoclonal antibody directed against OX40 (CD134), a costimulatory receptor. Intravenous ivuxolimab was administered to patients every 2 weeks at six dose levels: 0.01, 0.1, 0.3, 1.5, 3 and 10 mg/kg. Among the 52 dose-escalation patients, around 20 had hepatocellular carcinoma, about 15 melanoma, 9 renal cell carcinoma and 9 head and neck cancer. The dose-escalation cohort was around 83% male with a mean age of about 58 years, ranging from roughly 20 to 80. Patients were allowed to have had prior anti-PD-1, anti-PD-L1 or anti-CTLA-4 therapy, and 30% to 40% of the dose-escalation patients had previously received checkpoint inhibitors. Three dose-escalation patients achieved partial responses, one with hepatocellular carcinoma and two with cutaneous melanoma. The point of sequencing TCRbeta in the periphery was to test whether ivuxolimab changed TCR sequence diversity and drove clonal T-cell expansion. The monotherapy dose-escalation portion (N of about 52 patients) of the phase I ivuxolimab trial is reported in the paper.

The germline V gene yields MNHNS for CDR1 and SASEGT for CDR2. V and J lose 10 bases and 4 bases, and a span of 16 bases separates them. From the cysteine up to the phenylalanine, the CDR3 has a length of 13 residues. Just CDR3 DNA is preserved here, 39 bases in frame from base 1. Note on this clone: What antigen it recognizes has not been identified. Base qualities are missing; no much larger clone stands one base away.

The trial excluded patients who had a history of autoimmune disease or who were on systemic immunosuppression. In every dose cohort, peripheral blood was drawn for TCR sequencing at baseline, cycle 4 day 1, and cycle 7 day 1. The samples were taken from a phase I, first-in-human, multicenter, open-label dose-escalation trial of ivuxolimab. Adults with locally advanced or metastatic melanoma, renal cell carcinoma, hepatocellular carcinoma or head and neck squamous cell carcinoma were enrolled in the trial. Before TCR sequencing, CD4+ T cells and CD8+ T cells were sorted from peripheral blood as separate populations. The investigation overall reported the following: At doses of 0.1 to 3.0 mg/kg, clonal expansion of both CD4+ and CD8+ T cells in blood was seen between baseline and week 6. The antigen specificity of the peripheral T cells that underwent clonal expansion was not determined. Low levels of normalized T-cell clonal expansion were also seen in some patients who did not respond. In partial responders in the 0.1-3.0 mg/kg groups, normalized peripheral clonal expansion was found to be among the lowest, especially among CD8+ T cells. After ivuxolimab, expanded clones were on average more numerous among CD8+ T cells than among CD4+ T cells.

Genomic DNA was extracted from sorted cells for sequencing of the TCRbeta CDR3 region. The immunoSEQ Assay was used for sequencing of TCRbeta CDR3 regions. The clones in this table, taken by TCRdb from immuneACCESS, are in-frame only. Not every clone is retained; where verified, under half of the shortfall comes from an unresolved V gene, and the cause of the rest is unknown. The sample yields under 70,000 clones; 85% were counted once. The ten largest make up roughly 2% of the sample. The sequence links TRBV6-1 to TRBJ2-5; there is no confident call for the D gene. The sequencing used CD4+ or CD8+ T cells sorted from blood, collected in a trial of the OX40 agonist ivuxolimab. The receptor's source is an adult with an advanced solid tumor such as melanoma, head and neck, liver or kidney cancer. The sequenced DNA is TGTGCCATTCACGGCACTTGGGGAGAGACCCAGTACTTC. It translates to CAIHGTWGETQYF.